What follows are 21 T cell receptor beta chains derived from one specimen sequenced in a study of cytomegalovirus exposure and HLA in healthy donors. In the PCR, 60 Vbeta and 13 Jbeta primers were used. Only in-frame clones appear in the TCRdb table, and some are missing; sequencing was by immunoSEQ multiplex PCR. The sample has fewer than 110,000 clones, around 77% seen once. Material for sequencing was PBMCs. These receptors all stem from a male donor in good health and CMV-seronegative.

The V and J genes are TRBV27 and TRBJ2-4; D is unclear. V lost 11 bases and J lost 9, with 8 bases in between. Germline V gives CDR1 MNHEY, CDR2 SMNVEV (reference sequence). CDR3 length: 9 residues. The CDR3: CAPVPIQYF. In DNA form, the CDR3 reads TGTGCCCCTGTCCCCATTCAGTACTTC.

V is TRBV7-6 and J is TRBJ2-7; TRBD2 agrees at 10 bases. Germline CDR1 SGHVS, CDR2 FNYEAQ. CDR3 length equals 17 residues. The V and J ends lost 3 bases and 4 bases, in that order; junction bases with no gene match: 12. The CDR3 region has the DNA TGTGCCAGCAGCTTGCGTACGCTAGCGGGAGCGGAGTACGAGCAGTACTTC. This encodes CASSLRTLAGAEYEQYF.

The CDR3 spells CASSPQGGGWDNIQYF. The CDR3 nucleotides are TGCGCCAGCAGCCCACAAGGGGGGGGCTGGGATAACATTCAGTACTTC. The J gene is TRBJ2-4, the V gene TRBV4-1; perhaps TRBD2 as D (7 bases). The CDR3 consists of 16 residues. Trimming took off 4 bases at V and 7 bases at J, with 20 bases between the two ends. The germline CDR1 and CDR2 sequences are MGHRA and YSYEKL.

This clone has a handful of counts. The J gene is TRBJ2-1, the V gene TRBV14; D unresolved. CDR3 length: 15 residues. Germline-derived CDR1 and CDR2 are SGHDN and FVKESK. Trimming took off 4 bases at V and 1 base at J, with 11 bases between the two ends. CDR3 protein: CASSRSAGSYNEQFF. CDR3 sequence (DNA): TGTGCCAGCAGCCGAAGCGCCGGTTCCTACAATGAGCAGTTCTTC.

The CDR3: CASSLVAGSEKLFF. CDR3 bases: TGTGCCAGCAGCTTAGTGGCAGGGTCTGAAAAACTGTTTTTT. The chain couples TRBV7-2 to TRBJ1-4; tentative D call: TRBD1 (5 bases). Germline V gene data show CDR1 as SGHTA and CDR2 as FQGNSA. V lost 1 base, J lost 7 bases, and 10 bases lay in between. The CDR3 runs 14 residues.

This rearrangement joins TRBV4-1 to TRBJ2-2, with 9 bases identical to TRBD2. This CDR3 has 17 residues. Looked up from germline, CDR1 is MGHRA and CDR2 is YSYEKL. V shed 6 bases, J shed 0 bases, and the junction held 8 bases outside the gene matches. CDR3: CASSQSGLAANTGELFF. For the CDR3, the DNA is TGCGCCAGCAGTCAATCGGGACTAGCAGCGAACACCGGGGAGCTGTTTTTT.

The chain carries TRBV7-9 and TRBJ2-1; 9 bases line up with TRBD2. Looked up from germline, CDR1 is SEHNR and CDR2 is FQNEAQ (reference sequence). The CDR3 runs 15 residues. The V gene end was trimmed by 4 bases and the J gene end by 6 bases; junction bases not matched to a gene: 7. In DNA, the CDR3 is TGTGCCAGCAGCTCGACTAGCGGAGGAAGCAATGAGCAGTTCTTC. It encodes CASSSTSGGSNEQFF.

V usage is TRBV7-8 and J usage is TRBJ1-1; 10 positions match TRBD1. The CDR3 consists of 18 residues. Germline CDR1 and CDR2: SGHVS and FQNEAQ. V lost 3 bases and J lost 3; bases outside the gene matches: 13. This CDR3 is CASSLLGQGIIEDTEAFF. The CDR3 DNA reads TGTGCCAGCAGCTTGCTGGGACAGGGGATCATCGAGGACACTGAAGCTTTCTTT.

The chain couples TRBV18 to TRBJ2-5, with no clear D. The germline V gene encodes CDR1 KGHSH and CDR2 LQKENI. CDR3 length: 15 amino acids. Between the trimmed V and J ends, which lost 4 bases and 6 bases, there was a span of 18 bases. CDR3 in amino acids: CASSRAAGNRKTQYF. DNA of the CDR3: TGTGCCAGCTCACGGGCCGCAGGAAATAGGAAGACCCAGTACTTC.

The genes are TRBV7-9 and TRBJ2-7, with 8 bases fitting TRBD2. Germline loops: CDR1 SEHNR, CDR2 FQNEAQ (reference sequence). The CDR3 has 16 amino acids. Trimming removed 2 bases from V and 2 bases from J; junction bases left unmatched: 8. The CDR3 loop is CASSLPSGSPPYEQYF. The CDR3 DNA reads as TGTGCCAGCAGCTTACCCAGCGGGAGTCCCCCCTACGAGCAGTACTTC.

The chain has TRBV6-5 and TRBJ2-3, with D unresolved. This CDR3 comprises 13 residues. From germline, CDR1 is MNHEY and CDR2 SVGAGI. Trimming stripped 5 bases from V and 6 bases from J, with 12 bases between. CDR3: CASSVPGGDTQYF. Written as DNA, the CDR3 is TGTGCCAGCAGTGTCCCGGGTGGGGATACGCAGTATTTT.

The chain is built from TRBV25-1 and TRBJ1-1; no clear D gene. Germline V gives CDR1 MGHDK, CDR2 SYGVNS. The V and J ends lost 3 bases and 1 base respectively, with 9 bases between them. The CDR3 spans 14 residues. CDR3 in amino acids: CASSEGRRNTEAFF. In DNA, the CDR3 is TGTGCCAGCAGTGAGGGGAGGCGGAACACTGAAGCTTTCTTT.

The chain is built from TRBV9 and TRBJ2-2; 8 positions match TRBD2. CDR1 and CDR2 from the germline V gene are SGDLS and YYNGEE. The CDR3 has 17 residues. V shed 0 bases and J 1 base; nucleotides not matched to a gene: 5. DNA of the CDR3: TGTGCCAGCAGCGTAGGTGTGACTAGCGAGAACACCGGGGAGCTGTTTTTT. This codes for CASSVGVTSENTGELFF.

The chain employs TRBV9 and TRBJ1-2; D is undetermined. The CDR3 has 16 amino acids. The V and J ends lost 4 bases and 5 bases respectively, with 21 bases between them. Germline lookup yields CDR1 SGDLS and CDR2 YYNGEE. CDR3 coding DNA: TGTGCCAGCAGCCCCGGTCTAGATTTCGGCCCTTATGGCTACACCTTC. Its protein is CASSPGLDFGPYGYTF.

For the CDR3, the DNA is TGTGCCAGCAGCTCTAAAGACAGTAACTATGGCTACACCTTC. Translation: CASSSKDSNYGYTF. The rearrangement uses TRBV5-4 and TRBJ1-2; D is perhaps TRBD1 (5 bases). CDR3 size: 14 residues. V was trimmed by 3 bases and J by 1 base, leaving 10 bases between them. Germline values: CDR1 SGHNT, CDR2 YYREEE (reference sequence).

The chain carries TRBV5-1 and TRBJ2-1, with TRBD1 matching 11 bases. The length of the CDR3 is 15 residues. After removal of 4 bases from V and 6 bases from J, the junction contained 6 bases not matched to a gene. CDR1 and CDR2 from the germline V gene are SGHRS and YFSETQ. CDR3 amino acids: CASSVGQGGGNEQFF. DNA of the CDR3: TGCGCCAGCAGCGTGGGACAGGGGGGAGGCAATGAGCAGTTCTTC.

This clone was seen just once. V usage is TRBV29-1 and J usage is TRBJ2-7, with 7 positions matching TRBD2. The CDR3 spans 12 residues. Germline-derived CDR1 and CDR2 are SQVTM and ANQGSEA. V shed 6 bases and J 3 bases; nucleotides not matched to a gene: 5. The CDR3 spells CSVGGGGYEQYF. CDR3 in DNA: TGCAGCGTCGGCGGCGGGGGCTACGAGCAGTACTTC.

The chain is built from TRBV28 and TRBJ2-4; 8 bases match TRBD1. Germline CDR1 MDHEN, CDR2 SYDVKM. V shed 5 bases, J shed 6 bases, and the junction held 3 bases outside the gene matches. This CDR3 comprises 13 residues. CDR3 residues: CASSRDRINIQYF. As DNA, the CDR3 is TGTGCCAGCAGTAGGGACAGGATAAACATTCAGTACTTC. Filled out from reference TRBV28 and TRBJ2-4, the complete variable domain reads DVKVTQSSRYLVKRTGEKVFLECVQDMDHENMFWYRQDPGLGLRLIYFSYDVKMKEKGDIPEGYSVSREKKERFSLILESASTNQTSMYLCASSRDRINIQYFGAGTRLSVL.

The V gene is TRBV5-6, the J gene TRBJ2-7, with TRBD2 matching 12 bases. Germline V lookup: CDR1 SGHDT, CDR2 YYEEEE. The CDR3 covers 15 residues. The V and J ends lost 4 bases and 1 base, in that order; junction bases with no gene match: 3. The CDR3 reads CASSRGLAGSYEQYF. For the CDR3, the DNA is TGTGCCAGCAGCCGTGGACTAGCGGGATCCTACGAGCAGTACTTC.

The CDR3 coding sequence is TGTGCCAGCAGTTACGGGACTAGGCGGACCCTCAATGAGCAGTTCTTC. Translated, it gives CASSYGTRRTLNEQFF. The chain recombines TRBV6-5 with TRBJ2-1; 8 bases fit TRBD2. This CDR3 spans 16 amino acids. The trim removed 2 bases at V and 6 bases at J, leaving 9 bases unmatched. The germline CDR1 and CDR2 sequences are MNHEY and SVGAGI.

This sequence joins TRBV5-4 and TRBJ2-4; D not resolved. This CDR3 region has 16 residues. Germline V gives CDR1 SGHNT, CDR2 YYREEE (reference sequence). V was trimmed by 3 bases and J by 0 bases, leaving 13 bases between them. This CDR3 reads CASSSIDFLAKNIQYF. The CDR3 DNA reads as TGTGCCAGCAGCTCCATCGACTTTTTAGCCAAAAACATTCAGTACTTC.